The clone carrying this T cell receptor beta chain occurred many times. Antigen: not known. Amplification of TCR beta CDR3 regions used RNA as the template. HTBI primers were the set used in a first-round RT-PCR of the TCR CDR3. TCRdb reanalysed the multiplex PCR reads using MiXCR and keeps one entry per CDR3 protein. The table records about 160,000 distinct CDR3 sequences, roughly 9.4% of them present only once. The V gene's germline CDR1 is SQVTM and CDR2 ANQGSEA. The CDR3 has 11 residues. V gave up 5 bases and J gave up 2 bases, with 6 bases separating them. The data stem from a study of T cells in Graves' hyperthyroidism and ophthalmopathy. Study-level findings and limits: Researchers found most expanded thyroid clonotypes above 0.001 in blood as well. It was a median about 6 months before onset that the model predicted ophthalmopathy.

The chain is built from TRBV29-1 and TRBJ1-2; D gene unclear. The sample comprised blood. The receptor comes from a young woman with Graves' hyperthyroidism that later progressed to Graves' ophthalmopathy. The CDR3 region is CSVWKNYGYTF. Written as DNA, the CDR3 is TGCAGCGTTTGGAAGAACTATGGCTACACCTTC.